This is a list of T cell receptor beta chains from one sample in a study of a mutant IDH1 vaccine in newly diagnosed glioma. Their antigen targets remain unknown. TCRdb's copy holds only in-frame clones and misses some; the assay was immunoSEQ multiplex PCR. The sample records tens of thousands of clones, about 81% being singletons. This material consisted of PBMCs, taken from a glioma patient whose treatment included an IDH1 peptide vaccine. These receptors were taken from a woman between 50 and 59 years old with glioma. Each CDR3 is given with its conserved first and last residue. D genes are given only for firm matches. Clone size is not always given. Where it is, it says once, few, many or a class for expanded clones.

clone size | J gene | D gene | V gene | CDR3 protein | CDR3 DNA
- | TRBJ2-3 | - | TRBV5-1 | CASSLGGRADTQYF | TGCGCCAGCAGCTTGGGAGGGCGGGCAGATACGCAGTATTTT
- | TRBJ1-5 | - | TRBV11-3 | CASSSGQGGNQPQHF | TGTGCCAGCAGCTCCGGACAAGGTGGCAATCAGCCCCAGCATTTT
- | TRBJ1-6 | - | TRBV7-9 | CASSPDRNSPLHF | TGTGCCAGCAGCCCGGACAGAAATTCACCCCTCCACTTT
- | TRBJ2-1 | - | TRBV29-1 | CSVEDSSFNEQFF | TGCAGCGTTGAAGATTCATCTTTCAATGAGCAGTTCTTC
many | TRBJ1-1 | - | TRBV18 | CASSPSGTSRADTEAFF | TGTGCCAGCTCACCTTCCGGGACATCAAGGGCGGACACTGAAGCTTTCTTT
- | TRBJ1-3 | - | TRBV7-2 | CASTLGPIPGNTIYF | TGTGCCAGCACCTTGGGGCCGATCCCTGGAAACACCATATATTTT
- | TRBJ2-5 | TRBD2 | TRBV9 | CASSVPSGGGETQYF | TGTGCCAGCAGCGTGCCCTCGGGGGGAGGCGAGACCCAGTACTTC
- | TRBJ1-4 | TRBD1 | TRBV9 | CASSNRGRDEKLFF | TGTGCCAGCAGCAACAGGGGGCGTGATGAAAAACTGTTTTTT
- | TRBJ1-2 | - | TRBV25-1 | CASSGQGLYGYTF | TGTGCCAGCAGTGGACAAGGGCTCTATGGCTACACCTTC
- | TRBJ1-6 | - | TRBV9 | CASSVSGADNSPLHF | TGTGCCAGCAGCGTCTCCGGGGCGGATAATTCACCCCTCCACTTT